This T cell receptor beta chain was identified in a study of Ad26.COV2.S vaccination and SARS-CoV-2 variants (dated by TCRdb to about 2021). About the investigation overall: Vaccine-arm donors came from COV1001, a multicentre, randomized, double-blind, placebo-controlled phase I-IIa trial of Ad26.COV2.S in healthy adults. Participants in the trial were split at random into five groups of five each, receiving low-dose or high-dose Ad26.COV2.S once or twice, or else placebo on both occasions. Sequencing of the TCRbeta repertoire served to evaluate the specificity and breadth of SARS-CoV-2-reactive T cell receptors following Ad26.COV2.S vaccination. Ad26.COV2.S was administered intramuscularly at 5 x 10^10 or 1 x 10^11 viral particles, either as a single shot or as two shots given 56 days apart. Throughout the experiments and outcome assessment, investigators stayed blinded to trial group allocation. A total of approximately 30 samples were included in the TCR-sequenced set, comprising roughly 19 Ad26.COV2.S vaccine recipients, 5 placebo recipients and 8 SARS-CoV-2 convalescent individuals.

TCRbeta CDR3 regions were sequenced with the immunoSEQ Assay. After extraction, genomic DNA underwent amplification by bias-controlled multiplex PCR, followed by high-throughput sequencing. From the authors' description of their analysis: To quantify the absolute abundance of every unique TCRbeta CDR3 region, sequences were collapsed and filtered. T cell fraction was estimated by normalizing TCRbeta template counts to usable DNA, with usable DNA measured through amplification of reference genes found in all nucleated cells. Repertoire TCRs were annotated as SARS-CoV-2-specific when V gene, CDR3 amino acid sequence and J gene were exactly matched to a known reactive TCR set. The reference SARS-CoV-2 TCR set was derived from MIRA and filtered for enrichment in COVID-19-positive ImmuneCODE repertoires, a step that removed public or cross-reactive TCRs. Using the MIRA antigens, annotated TCRs were further analysed by specific ORF or by position within an ORF. Breadth was defined as the number of annotated unique rearrangements divided by the total number of unique productive rearrangements, and depth was defined as the summed frequency of the annotated unique rearrangements. Group comparisons of TCR breadth used two-sided Wilcoxon rank-sum tests. Not all clones reach the TCRdb copy of this immuneACCESS table, which keeps in-frame sequences only. Checked studies attribute under half of the gap to unresolved V genes and leave the rest unexplained. That table gives V, J and clone size, and the DNA gave D and trimming. In this sample the table shows about 320,000 clones, roughly 86% of which occur a single time. The top ten constitute more than 1.5% of the sample.

Reading the label with the study, this specimen's treatment or condition is: 15 to 20 received Ad26.COV2.S at low or high dose, single or two shots; 5 received placebo; per-sample allocation not given. Repertoires of vaccine and placebo recipients were sequenced from samples taken on day 63 after the first injection. In Cohort 1b, around 25 adults aged 18-55 years were enrolled at a single site in Boston, USA, between 29 July and 7 August 2020. Ad26.COV2.S consisted of a replication-incompetent adenovirus type 26 vector by which a prefusion-stabilized SARS-CoV-2 spike protein from the original Wuhan strain was expressed. V sheds 1 base and J sheds 3 bases, leaving 15 bases between their ends. For CDR1 and CDR2, the germline V gene lists KGHSH and LQKENI. CDR3 length: 16 amino acids, cysteine to phenylalanine. Only CDR3 DNA is held: 48 bases, read in frame from base 1. On this clone itself: Its binding antigen is unknown. Base qualities were left out, and no much larger clone turns up one base away.

Overall study results and their limits: Vaccine and placebo recipients had comparable non-spike TCR breadth, which fits with the vaccine containing only spike. After vaccination, spike-specific CD8+ and CD4+ T cell responses were reported to show substantial breadth. Compared with placebo recipients, Ad26.COV2.S recipients showed higher spike-specific TCR breadth (P = 0.0014). The authors noted that the TCR breadth and depth analyses may have underestimated total T cell responses. Comparing responses between vaccine doses or regimens was not something the study was powered to do.

This specimen consisted of peripheral blood, obtained in a trial of Ad26.COV2.S vaccine versus placebo. This TCR came from a person between 18 and 65 years old who received the Ad26.COV2.S COVID-19 vaccine or a placebo. The chain is made from TRBV18 and TRBJ1-1, and possibly TRBD1, on 6 matching bases. The DNA sequence follows: TGTGCCAGCTCACCACTGATGGGCAGGGGAGACACTGAAGCTTTCTTT. Its protein is CASSPLMGRGDTEAFF.